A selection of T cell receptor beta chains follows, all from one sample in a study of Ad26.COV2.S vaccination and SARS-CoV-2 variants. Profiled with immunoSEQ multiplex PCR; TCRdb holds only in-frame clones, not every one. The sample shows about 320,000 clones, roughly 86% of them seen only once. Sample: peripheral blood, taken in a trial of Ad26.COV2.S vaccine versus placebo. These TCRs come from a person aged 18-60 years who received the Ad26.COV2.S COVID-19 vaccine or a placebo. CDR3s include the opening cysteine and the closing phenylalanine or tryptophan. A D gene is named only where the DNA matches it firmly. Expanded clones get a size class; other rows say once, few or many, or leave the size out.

CASSLTGGQVNEQFF,TGTGCCAGCAGCTTAACGGGGGGACAGGTCAATGAGCAGTTCTTC,TRBD1,TRBJ2-1,-,TRBV7-3
CASSPQENYGYTF,TGTGCCAGCAGCCCACAGGAGAACTATGGCTACACCTTC,-,TRBJ1-2,-,TRBV7-2
CSVRQGARGTEAFF,TGCAGCGTTCGACAGGGGGCCCGGGGCACTGAAGCTTTCTTT,TRBD1,TRBJ1-1,-,TRBV29-1
CASSSQGSNGNTIYF,TGCGCCAGCAGCTCTCAGGGATCAAATGGAAACACCATATATTTT,-,TRBJ1-3,-,TRBV5-1
CASSQGQGNIGSPLHF,TGCGCCAGCAGCCAGGGACAGGGGAATATTGGATCACCCCTCCACTTT,TRBD1,TRBJ1-6,-,TRBV5-1
CASSVGRGHGNEQFF,TGTGCCAGCAGCGTAGGACGGGGCCACGGCAATGAGCAGTTCTTC,-,TRBJ2-1,-,TRBV9
CASSLEAQGKAFF,TGTGCCAGCAGCTTAGAGGCGCAGGGTAAAGCTTTCTTT,-,TRBJ1-1,once,TRBV11-2
CASSARGYEQYF,TGTGCCAGCAGTGCCCGGGGTTACGAGCAGTACTTC,-,TRBJ2-7,few,TRBV27
CASSLVPGRGYNEQFF,TGTGCCAGCAGCTTAGTTCCGGGCCGGGGCTACAATGAGCAGTTCTTC,-,TRBJ2-1,-,TRBV11-2
CASSLVRWVGVGNSPLHF,TGTGCCAGCAGCTTAGTTCGGTGGGTGGGGGTTGGGAATTCACCCCTCCACTTT,-,TRBJ1-6,-,TRBV11-2
CASSLPGQGSNEQFF,TGTGCCAGCAGCTTACCGGGACAGGGGTCGAATGAGCAGTTCTTC,TRBD1,TRBJ2-1,-,TRBV5-4
CASGQGINQPQHF,TGTGCCAGCGGACAGGGGATTAATCAGCCCCAGCATTTT,TRBD1,TRBJ1-5,once,TRBV27
CSVDRGFPGELFF,TGCAGCGTTGACAGGGGGTTTCCCGGGGAGCTGTTTTTT,TRBD1,TRBJ2-2,once,TRBV29-1
CSGGINEQFF,TGCAGCGGAGGGATCAATGAGCAGTTCTTC,-,TRBJ2-1,-,TRBV29-1
CASSDFRELNSPLHF,TGTGCCAGCAGTGACTTTAGGGAGCTCAATTCACCCCTCCACTTT,-,TRBJ1-6,-,TRBV25-1
CASSSRQGETQYF,TGTGCCAGCAGCTCCCGACAGGGCGAGACCCAGTACTTC,TRBD1,TRBJ2-5,-,TRBV7-2
CASSSYQPPWTQYF,TGTGCCAGCAGCTCCTACCAGCCTCCGTGGACCCAGTACTTC,-,TRBJ2-5,-,TRBV7-6